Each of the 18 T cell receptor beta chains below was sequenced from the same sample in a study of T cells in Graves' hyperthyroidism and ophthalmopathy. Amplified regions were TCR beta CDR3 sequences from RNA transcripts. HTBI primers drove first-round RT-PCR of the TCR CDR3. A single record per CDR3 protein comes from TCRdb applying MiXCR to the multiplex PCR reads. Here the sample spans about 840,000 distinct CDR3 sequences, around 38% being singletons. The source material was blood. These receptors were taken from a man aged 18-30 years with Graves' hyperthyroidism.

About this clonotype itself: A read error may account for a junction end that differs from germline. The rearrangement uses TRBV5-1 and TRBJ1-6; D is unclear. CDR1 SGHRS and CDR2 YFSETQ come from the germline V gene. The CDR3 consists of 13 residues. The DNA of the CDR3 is TGTGCCAGCAGCCCCACGGCTAATTCACCCCTCCACTTT. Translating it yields CASSPTANSPLHF.

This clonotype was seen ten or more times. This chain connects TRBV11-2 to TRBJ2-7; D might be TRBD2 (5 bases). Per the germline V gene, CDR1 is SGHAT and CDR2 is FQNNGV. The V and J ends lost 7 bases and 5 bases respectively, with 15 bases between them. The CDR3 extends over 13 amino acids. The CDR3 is CASTLWERNEQYF. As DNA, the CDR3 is TGTGCCAGCACCCTGTGGGAGCGGAACGAGCAGTACTTC. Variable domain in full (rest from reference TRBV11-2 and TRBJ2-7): EAGVAQSPRYKIIEKRQSVAFWCNPISGHATLYWYQQILGQGPKLLIQFQNNGVVDDSQLPKDRFSAERLKGVDSTLKIQPAKLEDSAVYLCASTLWERNEQYFGPGTRLTVT.

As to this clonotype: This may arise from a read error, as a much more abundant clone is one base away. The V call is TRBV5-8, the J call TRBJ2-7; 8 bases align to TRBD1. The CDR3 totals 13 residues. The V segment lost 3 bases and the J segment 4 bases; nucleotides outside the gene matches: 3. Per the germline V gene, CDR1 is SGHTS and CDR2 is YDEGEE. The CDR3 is CASSWDRWYEQYF. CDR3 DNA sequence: TGTGCCAGCAGCTGGGACAGGTGGTACGAGCAGTACTTC.

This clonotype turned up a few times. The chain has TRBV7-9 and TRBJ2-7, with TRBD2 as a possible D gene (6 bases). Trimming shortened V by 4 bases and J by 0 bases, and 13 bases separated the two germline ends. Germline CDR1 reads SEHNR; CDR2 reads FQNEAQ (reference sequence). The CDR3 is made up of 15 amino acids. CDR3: CASSWEEASSYEQYF. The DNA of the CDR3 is TGTGCCAGCAGCTGGGAGGAGGCTAGCTCCTACGAGCAGTACTTC.

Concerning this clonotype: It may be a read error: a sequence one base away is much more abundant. The CDR3 is CASSLGIAGDAEAFF. The DNA for the CDR3 is TGTGCCAGCAGCTTAGGAATTGCAGGGGACGCTGAAGCTTTCTTT. J is TRBJ1-1 and V is TRBV7-9, with a possible D match to TRBD1 (6 bases). Between the trimmed V and J ends, which lost 1 base and 6 bases, there was a span of 15 bases. The CDR3 runs to 15 residues. The germline CDR1 and CDR2 sequences are SEHNR and FQNEAQ (reference sequence).

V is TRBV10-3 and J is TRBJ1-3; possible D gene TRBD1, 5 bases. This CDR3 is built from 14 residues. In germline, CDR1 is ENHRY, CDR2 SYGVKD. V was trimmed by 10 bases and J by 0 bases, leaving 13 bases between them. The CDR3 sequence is CATGAGSSGNTIYF. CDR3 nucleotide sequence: TGTGCCACCGGGGCAGGCAGCTCTGGAAACACCATATATTTT.

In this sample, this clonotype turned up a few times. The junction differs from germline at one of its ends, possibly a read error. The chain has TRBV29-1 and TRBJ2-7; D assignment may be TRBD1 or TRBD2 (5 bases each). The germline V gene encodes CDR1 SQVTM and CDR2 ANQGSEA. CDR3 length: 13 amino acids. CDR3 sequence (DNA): TGCAGCGCTGTATGGGGACCGAGCTACGTGCAGTACTTC. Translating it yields CSAVWGPSYVQYF.

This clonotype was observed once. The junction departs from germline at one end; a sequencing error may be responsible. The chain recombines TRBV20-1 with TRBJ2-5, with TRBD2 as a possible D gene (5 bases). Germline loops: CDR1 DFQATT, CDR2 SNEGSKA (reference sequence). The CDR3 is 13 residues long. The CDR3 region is CSARKRLQEAQYF. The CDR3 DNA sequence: TGCAGTGCTAGAAAGCGGCTCCAAGAGGCCCAGTACTTC.

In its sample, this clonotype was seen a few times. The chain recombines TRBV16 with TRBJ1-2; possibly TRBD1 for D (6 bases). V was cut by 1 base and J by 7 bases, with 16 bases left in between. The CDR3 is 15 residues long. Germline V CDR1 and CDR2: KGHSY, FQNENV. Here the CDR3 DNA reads TGTGCCAGCAGCCAATTGGAACAGGGCCCGCCTGGCTACACCTTC. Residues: CASSQLEQGPPGYTF.

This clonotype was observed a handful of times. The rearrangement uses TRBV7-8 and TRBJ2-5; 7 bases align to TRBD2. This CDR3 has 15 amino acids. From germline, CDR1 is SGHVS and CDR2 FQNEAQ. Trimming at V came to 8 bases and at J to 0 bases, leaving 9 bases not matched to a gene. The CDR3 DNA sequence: TGTGCCAGCGTTCTGACTAGCACACACCAAGAGACCCAGTACTTC. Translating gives CASVLTSTHQETQYF.

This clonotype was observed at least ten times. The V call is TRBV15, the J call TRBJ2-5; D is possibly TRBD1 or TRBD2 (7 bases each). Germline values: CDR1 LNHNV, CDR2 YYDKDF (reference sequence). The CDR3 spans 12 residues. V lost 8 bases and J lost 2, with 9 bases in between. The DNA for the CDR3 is TGTGCCACCCAGGGGGGGCAAGAGACCCAGTACTTC. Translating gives CATQGGQETQYF.

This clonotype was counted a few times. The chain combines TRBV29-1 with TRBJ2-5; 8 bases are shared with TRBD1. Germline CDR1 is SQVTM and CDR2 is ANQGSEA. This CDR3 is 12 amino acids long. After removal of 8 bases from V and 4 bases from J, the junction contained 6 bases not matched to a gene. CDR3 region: CSLSGQGETQYF. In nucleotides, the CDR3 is TGCAGCTTAAGTGGACAGGGAGAGACCCAGTACTTC.

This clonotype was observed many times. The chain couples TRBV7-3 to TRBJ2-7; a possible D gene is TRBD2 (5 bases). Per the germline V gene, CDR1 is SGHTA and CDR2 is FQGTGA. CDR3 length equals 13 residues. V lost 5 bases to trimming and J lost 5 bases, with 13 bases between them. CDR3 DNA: TGTGCCAGCAGCGTTAGCGACTACCACGAGCAGTACTTC. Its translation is CASSVSDYHEQYF.

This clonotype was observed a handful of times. CDR3 sequence reads: CASSRRARALHEQYF. In DNA form, the CDR3 reads TGTGCCAGCAGCCGTAGGGCCAGGGCCCTCCACGAGCAGTACTTC. J is TRBJ2-7 and V is TRBV7-2; TRBD1 is a possible D gene (5 bases). Germline V gene data show CDR1 as SGHTA and CDR2 as FQGNSA. Trimming took 5 bases from V and 5 from J, leaving 19 bases between them. The CDR3 has 15 amino acids.

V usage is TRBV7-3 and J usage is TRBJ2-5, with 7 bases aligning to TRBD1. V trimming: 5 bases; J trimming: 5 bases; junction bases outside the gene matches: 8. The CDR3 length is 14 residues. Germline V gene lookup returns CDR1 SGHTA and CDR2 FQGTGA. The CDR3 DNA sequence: TGTGCCAGCAGCCGCGGACAGGCCATGGAGACCCAGTACTTC. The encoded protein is CASSRGQAMETQYF.

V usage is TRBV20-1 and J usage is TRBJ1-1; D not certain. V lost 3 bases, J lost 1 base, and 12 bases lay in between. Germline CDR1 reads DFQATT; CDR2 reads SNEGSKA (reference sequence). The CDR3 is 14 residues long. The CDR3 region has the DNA TGCAGTGCTAGGGTACACCCATCGAACACTGAAGCTTTCTTT. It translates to CSARVHPSNTEAFF.

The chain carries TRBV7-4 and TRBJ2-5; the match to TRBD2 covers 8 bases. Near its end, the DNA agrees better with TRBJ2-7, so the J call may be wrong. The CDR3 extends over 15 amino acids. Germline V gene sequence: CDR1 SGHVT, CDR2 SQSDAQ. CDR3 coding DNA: TGTGCCAGCAGCCCCAACCTAGCGGGCTCCTACGAGCAGTACTTC. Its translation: CASSPNLAGSYEQYF.

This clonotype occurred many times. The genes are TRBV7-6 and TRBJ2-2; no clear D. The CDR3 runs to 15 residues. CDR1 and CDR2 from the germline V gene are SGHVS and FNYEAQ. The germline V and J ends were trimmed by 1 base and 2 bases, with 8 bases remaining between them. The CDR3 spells CASSLGGENTGELFF. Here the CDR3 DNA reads TGTGCCAGCAGCTTAGGTGGAGAAAACACCGGGGAGCTGTTTTTT. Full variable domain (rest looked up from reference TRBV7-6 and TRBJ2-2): GAGVSQSPRYKVTKRGQDVALRCDPISGHVSLYWYRQALGQGPEFLTYFNYEAQQDKSGLPNDRFSAERPEGSISTLTIQRTEQRDSAMYRCASSLGGENTGELFFGEGSRLTVL.